This TCR beta chain was identified in a study of T cells in Graves' hyperthyroidism and ophthalmopathy. From RNA transcripts, TCR beta CDR3 regions were amplified. HTBI primers were used for first-round RT-PCR of the TCR CDR3. TCRdb itself ran the multiplex PCR reads through MiXCR, one entry per CDR3 protein. The table records around 600,000 distinct CDR3 sequences, just under 45% of them present only once. Study-wide results and caveats: Ophthalmopathy got predicted by the model a median approximately six months before its onset.

The table lists this clonotype with many counts. The antigen remains undetermined. The sequenced sample was peripheral blood or thyroid tissue (not recorded which). The sequence was obtained from an adult man with Graves' disease, either hyperthyroidism or ophthalmopathy (not recorded which).

This CDR3 is CASSYLGRSYEQYF. The CDR3 coding sequence is TGTGCCAGCAGTTACCTGGGCAGGAGTTACGAGCAGTACTTC. The rearrangement links TRBV6-6 to TRBJ2-7; D not certain. V lost 2 bases and J 4 bases, leaving 12 bases between the germline ends. The CDR3 spans 14 residues. In germline, CDR1 is MNHNY, CDR2 SVGAGI (reference sequence).